The 17 T cell receptor beta chains in this list originate from one sample, sequenced in a study of lymphopenia after photon versus proton radiotherapy (dated by TCRdb to about 2019). Library preparation used the immunoSEQ multiplex PCR assay. TCRdb retrieved this table from immuneACCESS and kept in-frame rearrangements only. Not all clones are present; in checked studies, unresolved V genes account for under half, and no reason is known for the remainder. The sample has tens of thousands of clones on record, roughly 90% of them singletons. The ten largest account for 0.75% to 0.9% of the sample. The sequences come from peripheral blood, collected from a patient treated with photon-based radiotherapy. The receptors were sampled from a woman aged 45-65 years with cholangiocarcinoma.

The chain carries TRBV13 and TRBJ2-1; D uncertain. Trimming cost V 1 base and J 4 bases, with 14 bases left between them. Germline CDR1 PRHDT, CDR2 FYEKMQ (reference sequence). There are 16 residues in the CDR3. CDR3 sequence (DNA): TGTGCCAGCAGCTTAGCAGGACCACTAACTTACAATGAGCAGTTCTTC. Its protein product is CASSLAGPLTYNEQFF.

The chain recombines TRBV2 with TRBJ1-3, with D maybe TRBD1 (6 bases). Germline loops: CDR1 SNHLY, CDR2 FYNNEI. There are 15 residues in the CDR3. The V and J ends lost 5 bases and 0 bases respectively, with 11 bases between them. CDR3 DNA sequence: TGTGCCAGCAGTACAGGGCTGAGCTCTGGAAACACCATATATTTT. Protein: CASSTGLSSGNTIYF.

The rearrangement links TRBV10-2 to TRBJ2-1; unclear D gene. This CDR3 spans 11 amino acids. Trimming pared 7 bases from V and 4 bases from J, leaving 5 bases between. Germline values: CDR1 WSHSY, CDR2 SAAADI. The CDR3 region has the DNA TGCGCCAGCACAGTGTACAATGAGCAGTTCTTC. Protein: CASTVYNEQFF.

This sequence joins TRBV6-1 and TRBJ2-1; D is unresolved. Germline V gives CDR1 MNHNS, CDR2 SASEGT. The CDR3 has 14 amino acids. The V end was cut by 6 bases, the J end by 6 bases, with 15 bases between. The CDR3 protein is CASSEKNSLNEQFF. CDR3 coding DNA: TGTGCCAGCAGCGAGAAAAACTCCCTCAATGAGCAGTTCTTC.

The chain couples TRBV18 to TRBJ1-2; D is undetermined. Looked up from germline, CDR1 is KGHSH and CDR2 is LQKENI. Trimming pared 5 bases from V and 1 base from J, leaving 17 bases between. CDR3 length: 16 residues. Here the CDR3 reads CASSSDSEIFNYGYTF. CDR3 bases: TGTGCCAGCTCATCCGATTCCGAGATCTTTAACTATGGCTACACCTTC.

The rearrangement uses TRBV5-1 and TRBJ1-6; unclear D gene. This CDR3 region has 13 residues. CDR1 is SGHRS and CDR2 is YFSETQ in the germline V gene. V lost 7 bases and J lost 6, with 11 bases in between. The CDR3 region is CASRAEPNSPLHF. CDR3 DNA sequence: TGCGCCAGCCGCGCGGAGCCTAATTCACCCCTCCACTTT.

This clone was found once. The chain has TRBV2 and TRBJ1-4; D is unclear. The CDR3 extends over 14 amino acids. CDR1 is SNHLY, CDR2 FYNNEI, per germline. Trimming stripped 2 bases from V and 6 bases from J, with 10 bases between. This CDR3 is CASSESAGHEKLFF. The CDR3 nucleotides read TGTGCCAGCAGTGAATCAGCCGGGCATGAAAAACTGTTTTTT.

The rearrangement uses TRBV4-3 and TRBJ1-1, with TRBD1 as a possible D gene (5 bases). Trimming left V 0 bases short and J 0 bases short, with 11 bases between. From germline, CDR1 is LGHNA and CDR2 YSLEER. The CDR3 spans 16 residues. CDR3 residues: CASSQDLTQVNTEAFF. CDR3 sequence (DNA): TGCGCCAGCAGCCAAGATCTCACACAGGTGAACACTGAAGCTTTCTTT.

This clone appeared once. The CDR3 carries no conserved terminal phenylalanine or tryptophan, so it likely arises from a read error. The J gene is TRBJ1-6, the V gene TRBV7-8, with 7 nucleotides matching TRBD1. The J segment lost 5 bases and the V segment lost 5 bases, leaving 6 bases of the junction unmatched. CDR3 length equals 15 residues. Germline V gene data show CDR1 as SGHVS and CDR2 as FQNEAQ. The CDR3 region has the DNA TGTGCCAGCAGCACCGGACAGGTGGATAATTCACCCCTCCACCTT. It translates to CASSTGQVDNSPLHL.

In its sample, this clone was seen a few times. The chain combines TRBV21-1 with TRBJ2-7; the DNA was not used to check the table's D call, TRBD2. TRBV21-1 counts as a pseudogene. The CDR3 sequence is 17 residues long. This chain's CDR3 is CASSKAVEGPEPYEQYF. The CDR3 coding sequence is TGTGCCAGCAGCAAAGCAGTGGAGGGGCCGGAGCCCTACGAGCAGTACTTC.

This chain connects TRBV27 to TRBJ1-4; D is perhaps TRBD1 (6 bases). CDR1 and CDR2 from the germline V gene are MNHEY and SMNVEV (reference sequence). V was pared by 7 bases and J by 0 bases, with 9 bases between. The CDR3 runs 14 residues. The CDR3 protein is CASKGGATNEKLFF. The DNA of the CDR3 is TGTGCCAGCAAGGGGGGGGCAACTAATGAAAAACTGTTTTTT.

The rearrangement joins TRBV4-3 to TRBJ2-2; 9 nucleotides agree with TRBD1. Trimming removed 2 bases from V and 14 bases from J; junction bases left unmatched: 3. This CDR3 has 12 residues. Germline V gene data show CDR1 as LGHNA and CDR2 as YSLEER. The CDR3 region is CASSQLQGALFF. CDR3 DNA: TGCGCCAGCAGCCAATTACAGGGGGCACTGTTTTTT.

The J gene is TRBJ1-2, the V gene TRBV7-9, with D uncertain. V was pared by 1 base and J by 3 bases, with 12 bases between. The CDR3 is 15 residues long. Germline V gives CDR1 SEHNR, CDR2 FQNEAQ (reference sequence). The CDR3: CASSLGGFIDYGYTF. The CDR3 DNA sequence: TGTGCCAGCAGCTTAGGAGGGTTTATAGACTATGGCTACACCTTC.

J is TRBJ1-6 and V is TRBV11-2; 9 bases map to TRBD1. V lost 6 bases, J lost 3 bases, and 9 bases stayed unmatched. CDR3 length: 17 amino acids. Germline assignment: CDR1 SGHAT and CDR2 FQNNGV. CDR3 in amino acids: CASRPRGQGIYNSPLHF. The CDR3 DNA reads as TGTGCCAGCAGGCCAAGGGGACAGGGTATCTATAATTCACCCCTCCACTTT. The variable domain in full, completed from reference TRBV11-2 and TRBJ1-6, reads EAGVAQSPRYKIIEKRQSVAFWCNPISGHATLYWYQQILGQGPKLLIQFQNNGVVDDSQLPKDRFSAERLKGVDSTLKIQPAKLEDSAVYLCASRPRGQGIYNSPLHFGNGTRLTVT.

This chain links TRBV25-1 with TRBJ1-2; D may be TRBD1 (5 bases). CDR1 is MGHDK, CDR2 SYGVNS, per germline. V shed 5 bases and J shed 3 bases, with 10 bases lying between them. This CDR3 spans 13 amino acids. In nucleotides, the CDR3 is TGTGCCAGCAGTACAGGATCTCACTATGGCTACACCTTC. Its protein is CASSTGSHYGYTF.

V is TRBV15 and J is TRBJ2-5; D may be TRBD1 (5 bases). CDR3 length equals 14 residues. The germline gives CDR1 LNHNV, CDR2 YYDKDF (reference sequence). The V end lost 6 bases, the J end lost 5 bases, and 16 bases lay between the germline ends. The CDR3 DNA is TGTGCCACCAGGACAAGGGGTCGTGAGGAGACCCAGTACTTC. It is translated as CATRTRGREETQYF.

V is TRBV6-6 and J is TRBJ2-7; the D call may be TRBD1 or TRBD2 (5 bases each). V gave up 4 bases and J gave up 5 bases, with 21 bases separating them. CDR3 length equals 16 residues. Germline values: CDR1 MNHNY, CDR2 SVGAGI (reference sequence). CDR3 loop: CASSLIGWGPTDEQYF. The CDR3 DNA sequence: TGTGCCAGCAGTTTAATAGGTTGGGGACCAACGGACGAGCAGTACTTC.